A single sample gave rise to the 12 T cell receptor beta chains below, sequenced in a study of CD8 T cells in Susac syndrome. Roughly 0.45 to 1 ug RNA was reverse transcribed with random hexamers. TCRdb re-analysed the immunoSEQ multiplex PCR reads in MiXCR, keeping a single row per CDR3 protein. The data show approximately 140,000 distinct CDR3 sequences, 80% seen once. Sequenced material: CD8+ T cells from PBMCs. The receptors stem from a human donor with multiple sclerosis.

This chain connects TRBV24-1 to TRBJ2-2, with D tentatively TRBD2 (7 bases). The V and J ends lost 4 bases and 6 bases respectively, with 14 bases between them. CDR3 length: 15 amino acids. Germline-derived CDR1 and CDR2 are KGHDR and SFDVKD. In DNA form, the CDR3 reads TGTGCCACCAGTGACCACTGGGAGGGGGCCGGGGAGCTGTTTTTT. Protein sequence: CATSDHWEGAGELFF.

The chain carries TRBV5-1 and TRBJ2-1; no clear D gene. The germline gives CDR1 SGHRS, CDR2 YFSETQ. V lost 2 bases and J 10 bases, leaving 10 bases between the germline ends. The CDR3 is 12 residues long. The CDR3 nucleotides read TGCGCCAGCAGCTTAGGCGCTAGGGAGCAGTTCTTC. Protein: CASSLGAREQFF.

This sequence joins TRBV5-1 and TRBJ2-2; 7 bases are a match to TRBD1. The germline CDR1 and CDR2 sequences are SGHRS and YFSETQ. The CDR3 consists of 13 residues. V was pared by 8 bases and J by 4 bases, with 5 bases of the junction left unmatched. The CDR3 reads CARQGWVTGELFF. CDR3 nucleotide sequence: TGCGCCAGACAGGGGTGGGTCACCGGGGAGCTGTTTTTT.

The CDR3 sequence is CASRRGTYTGELFF. The CDR3 DNA reads as TGTGCCAGCAGGAGAGGGACTTACACCGGGGAGCTGTTTTTT. This chain joins TRBV27 and TRBJ2-2; TRBD2 might be the D (6 bases). Trimming took off 6 bases at V and 3 bases at J, with 11 bases between the two ends. The CDR3 loop spans 14 amino acids. Germline assignment: CDR1 MNHEY and CDR2 SMNVEV (reference sequence).

The chain is built from TRBV7-9 and TRBJ2-3; the match to TRBD2 covers 8 bases. Germline CDR1 and CDR2: SEHNR and FQNEAQ (reference sequence). The CDR3 spans 16 residues. The V gene end was trimmed by 1 base and the J gene end by 5 bases; junction bases not matched to a gene: 8. The CDR3 bases are TGTGCCAGCAGCTTAGAACCAGCGGGAGTGGAAGATACGCAGTATTTT. It codes for CASSLEPAGVEDTQYF.

This sequence joins TRBV4-3 and TRBJ2-5; D not resolved. Germline V gives CDR1 LGHNA, CDR2 YSLEER. The V end was cut by 0 bases, the J end by 2 bases, with 7 bases between. This CDR3 contains 14 residues. The CDR3 is CASSQDQGQETQYF. CDR3 coding DNA: TGCGCCAGCAGCCAAGATCAAGGTCAAGAGACCCAGTACTTC.

The chain has TRBV20-1 and TRBJ2-2; 9 bases align to TRBD1. This CDR3 is built from 16 residues. V shed 1 base and J 5 bases; nucleotides not matched to a gene: 8. Germline CDR1 reads DFQATT; CDR2 reads SNEGSKA (reference sequence). The CDR3 protein is CSARAAQGAGTGELFF. The CDR3 coding sequence is TGCAGTGCTAGAGCCGCACAGGGGGCTGGGACCGGGGAGCTGTTTTTT.

This chain links TRBV27 with TRBJ2-7; D unclear. This CDR3 region has 13 residues. Germline lookup yields CDR1 MNHEY and CDR2 SMNVEV (reference sequence). V lost 2 bases, J lost 4 bases, and 9 bases lay in between. The CDR3 DNA is TGTGCCAGCAGTTTAGGTACTTCGTACGAGCAGTACTTC. This translates into CASSLGTSYEQYF.

This clonotype was recorded only once. The chain joins TRBV21-1 to TRBJ2-2. TRBV21-1 is given as a pseudogene. This CDR3 has 13 residues. CDR3 protein: CASSNSDTGELFF. The CDR3 DNA sequence: TGTGCCAGCAGCAACAGTGACACCGGGGAGCTGTTTTTT.

V usage is TRBV27 and J usage is TRBJ1-1; no firm D call. CDR3 size: 15 residues. Germline CDR1 reads MNHEY; CDR2 reads SMNVEV (reference sequence). The V gene lost 0 bases and the J gene lost 1 base, with 9 bases spanning the gap. CDR3 residues: CASSLSHPGNTEAFF. DNA for the CDR3: TGTGCCAGCAGTTTATCCCACCCAGGGAACACTGAAGCTTTCTTT.

This rearrangement joins TRBV2 to TRBJ1-1, with D uncertain. This CDR3 is 14 amino acids long. CDR1 and CDR2 (germline): SNHLY, FYNNEI. The V end lost 9 bases, the J end lost 0 bases, and 14 bases lay between the germline ends. CDR3 sequence (DNA): TGTGCCAGATCCCTAGGCCAGATGAACACTGAAGCTTTCTTT. Amino acids: CARSLGQMNTEAFF.

The rearrangement joins TRBV4-1 to TRBJ2-7; no firm D call. The CDR3 sequence is 13 residues long. With 1 base removed from V and 5 bases from J, the gap between germline ends came to 9 bases. Germline CDR1 is MGHRA and CDR2 is YSYEKL. This CDR3 is CASSQVRLNEQYF. CDR3 coding DNA: TGCGCCAGCAGCCAAGTTAGGTTAAACGAGCAGTACTTC.